The rows below give T cell receptor beta chains drawn from one sample of a study of identical twins. TCRdb reprocessed the 5' RACE reads with MiXCR, giving one entry per CDR3 protein. The sample includes 600,000 to 700,000 distinct CDR3 sequences, 21% seen only once; the top ten take about 4.5%. The sample also formed part of further work on T cells expressing NK-cell markers.

Sample: PBMCs. These TCRs come from a woman aged 18 to 35 in good health. CDR3s include the opening cysteine and the closing phenylalanine or tryptophan.

TRBJ1-3 TRBV20-1 CSTPSGNTIYF
TRBJ2-4 TRBV12-3/TRBV12-4 CASSFLTAGTAKNIQYF
TRBJ1-2 TRBV3-1 CASSRQPGQGALNYGYTF
TRBJ2-3 TRBV5-4 CASNRGGGVGTDTQYF
TRBJ1-1 TRBV6-5 CASSGGSTEAFF
TRBJ2-2 TRBV7-6 CASSLEGGFGGELFF
TRBJ2-3 TRBV6-1 CASSVFLTSGGADTQYF
TRBJ2-5 TRBV5-1 CASSPSTSGGNQETQYF
TRBJ2-7 TRBV20-1 CSARDPVYSVGYEQYF
TRBJ2-1 TRBV24-1 CATSDPTRGNEQFF
TRBJ2-5 TRBV12-3/TRBV12-4 CASSGTAQETQYF
TRBJ1-5 TRBV5-6 CASSLGVLEPQHF
TRBJ2-1 TRBV29-1 CSSGGFYNEQFF
TRBJ2-5 TRBV5-1 CASSSTPGLAGQETQYF
TRBJ2-2 TRBV29-1 CSGGQGYTGELFF
TRBJ1-1 TRBV3-1 CASSQDWDTEAFF
TRBJ2-1 TRBV20-1 CSARKVSGLHNEQFF
TRBJ2-5 TRBV12-3/TRBV12-4 CASSSLADRGTQYF
TRBJ2-2 TRBV7-2 CASSLLAGVRTGELFF
TRBJ2-3 TRBV27 CASSPFTGGREDTQYF
TRBJ1-5 TRBV20-1 CSARSRAGGGQPQHF
TRBJ2-3 TRBV20-1 CSARGRAGVSDTQYF
TRBJ2-3 TRBV24-1 CATSDVSTGGEDTQYF
TRBJ1-1 TRBV12-3/TRBV12-4 CASRGQPDTEAFF
TRBJ2-1 TRBV7-8 CASSLYGTVNNEQFF
TRBJ2-1 TRBV6-2/TRBV6-3 CASRSRYIVLGGPSYNEQFF
TRBJ1-1 TRBV7-8 CASTTPGQRNTEAFF
TRBJ2-1 TRBV27 CASRTTSGSNNEQFF
TRBJ2-7 TRBV20-1 CSARDGQNFHEQYF